This T cell receptor beta chain was captured by sequencing in a study of beta chain features in type 1 diabetes. Study results and limitations: TCRB CDR3 length was moderately but significantly reduced in all four CD4+ subsets of Type 1 diabetes patients.

V shed 1 base, J shed 2 bases, and the junction held 5 bases outside the gene matches. There are 16 residues in the CDR3. Germline V gene lookup returns CDR1 SGHVS and CDR2 FQNEAQ. Expressed TCRB transcripts were sequenced because the entire RNA isolate underwent reverse transcription. Repertoires were generated with immunoSEQ multiplex PCR, while TCRdb's copy carries only in-frame clones and drops some. The sample consists of approximately 360,000 clones, roughly an eighth of them appearing once. A note on this clone: What it binds is unknown.

Sequencing was carried out using naive CD4+ T cells from blood. The chain links TRBV7-8 to TRBJ2-1, with 7 positions matching TRBD2. The origin of this receptor is a young woman with type 1 diabetes. In DNA form, the CDR3 reads TGTGCCAGCAGCTTAGGAGCGGGACGACCCTACAATGAGCAGTTCTTC. It encodes CASSLGAGRPYNEQFF.